Following are 4 T cell receptor beta chains from one sample sequenced in a study of blood T cell repertoires in COVID-19. Produced via immunoSEQ multiplex PCR; TCRdb's table is partial and in-frame only. The sample holds 350,000 to 450,000 clones, around 86% seen once. The sample taken for sequencing was PBMCs or T cells enriched from blood (not recorded which). These receptor sequences come from a woman aged 45-60 years who had recovered from COVID-19.

CDR3 nucleotide sequence: TGTGCCAGCAGCTTAGCGGGGGGTGGGCCCCAGCATTTT. Translation gives CASSLAGGGPQHF. The V call is TRBV7-9, the J call TRBJ1-5, with D possibly matching TRBD1 (5 bases). This CDR3 has 13 residues. The V end was cut by 0 bases, the J end by 9 bases, with 9 bases between. Germline CDR1 reads SEHNR; CDR2 reads FQNEAQ (reference sequence).

In nucleotides, the CDR3 is TGTGCCAGCAGCCCCCACGGGGGGCTCGACGAGCAGTACTTC. This gives the protein CASSPHGGLDEQYF. The chain couples TRBV6-2 or TRBV6-3 to TRBJ2-7; possible D gene TRBD2, 7 bases. The V gene's germline CDR1 is MNHEY and CDR2 SVGEGT. The CDR3 covers 14 residues. The V end lost 6 bases, the J end lost 5 bases, and 17 bases lay between the germline ends.

The chain is built from TRBV14 and TRBJ1-3; maybe TRBD1 (6 bases). Germline V lookup: CDR1 SGHDN, CDR2 FVKESK. The CDR3 consists of 15 residues. Trimming cost V 4 bases and J 1 base, with 11 bases left between them. The CDR3 reads CASSLNTGSGNTIYF. The CDR3 nucleotides read TGTGCCAGCAGCCTTAACACAGGGTCTGGAAACACCATATATTTT.

This chain uses TRBV5-6 with TRBJ2-4; the D gene is possibly TRBD1 (5 bases). The V gene's germline CDR1 is SGHDT and CDR2 YYEEEE. The CDR3 covers 14 residues. The V and J ends lost 0 bases and 2 bases respectively, with 6 bases between them. Here the CDR3 DNA reads TGTGCCAGCAGCTTGGAGGGGACCAAAAACATTCAGTACTTC. This translates into CASSLEGTKNIQYF.